A single sample is the source of the 22 T cell receptor beta chains below, sequenced in a study of graft-versus-host responses after intestinal transplantation. Sequenced by immunoSEQ multiplex PCR; TCRdb stores in-frame clones only, minus some. This table has under 100,000 clones, roughly 90% appearing once. Their antigen targets remain unknown. Sequences were derived from unstimulated CD8+ T cells sorted from spleen or lymph node cells, sampled before transplant. All receptors derive from a human donor who was the organ donor for an intestinal transplant.

The rearrangement uses TRBV4-3 and TRBJ2-3, with D uncertain. Trimming left V 1 base short and J 4 bases short, with 9 bases between. The CDR3 length is 14 residues. Per germline, CDR1 LGHNA and CDR2 YSLEER. The CDR3 here is CASSQALGADTQYF. The CDR3 coding sequence is TGCGCCAGCAGCCAAGCCCTAGGAGCAGATACGCAGTATTTT.

This clone was counted a single time. V and J are TRBV7-3 and TRBJ1-5, with a weak D call TRBD1 (6 bases). From germline, CDR1 is SGHTA and CDR2 FQGTGA. The length of the CDR3 is 13 residues. Deletions cut 2 bases from V and 6 bases from J, with 8 bases between. The CDR3: CASSLFRGQPQHF. The CDR3 nucleotides are TGTGCCAGCAGCTTATTCAGGGGTCAGCCCCAGCATTTT.

This clone has only one observation. The CDR3: CATSDRGRLVYGYTF. DNA of the CDR3: TGTGCCACCTCGGACAGGGGGCGCCTTGTCTATGGCTACACCTTC. This chain uses TRBV2 with TRBJ1-2; 11 bases are shared with TRBD1. With 10 bases clipped from V and 4 bases from J, the junction kept 11 bases outside the gene matches. This CDR3 has 15 amino acids. Germline values: CDR1 SNHLY, CDR2 FYNNEI.

This rearrangement joins TRBV6-5 to TRBJ1-2; 8 nucleotides agree with TRBD1. With V trimmed by 4 bases and J by 3 bases, 7 bases remained unmatched. The CDR3 has 15 residues. The germline CDR1 and CDR2 sequences are MNHEY and SVGAGI. The CDR3 nucleotides are TGTGCCAGCAGTTCCACAGGGGGTTCGCACTATGGCTACACCTTC. Amino acids: CASSSTGGSHYGYTF.

This clone showed up just once. The rearrangement uses TRBV28 and TRBJ2-3; D is perhaps TRBD2 (5 bases). Trimming removed 6 bases from V and 5 bases from J, with 12 bases in between. The germline V gene encodes CDR1 MDHEN and CDR2 SYDVKM. This CDR3 contains 13 residues. The CDR3 protein is CASSPFREDTQYF. CDR3 DNA: TGTGCCAGCAGCCCCTTCCGGGAAGATACGCAGTATTTT.

J is TRBJ2-7 and V is TRBV11-2; a weak D match, TRBD2 (5 bases). Germline CDR1 and CDR2: SGHAT and FQNNGV. There are 12 residues in the CDR3. The germline V and J ends were trimmed by 1 base and 5 bases, with 6 bases remaining between them. CDR3 in amino acids: CASSLGGNEQYF. The CDR3 DNA reads TGTGCCAGCAGCTTAGGAGGGAACGAGCAGTACTTC.

The chain links TRBV6-4 to TRBJ1-5; no reliable D call. The ends were cut back, 0 bases at V and 7 bases at J, with 10 bases in the middle. The CDR3 runs to 14 residues. The V gene's germline CDR1 is MRHNA and CDR2 SNTAGT. This CDR3 is CASSDSTGGQPQHF. CDR3 DNA sequence: TGTGCCAGCAGTGACTCGACCGGCGGGCAGCCCCAGCATTTT.

This chain joins TRBV30 and TRBJ1-5; TRBD1 agrees at 8 bases. Per germline, CDR1 GTSNPN and CDR2 SVGIG (reference sequence). The ends lost 4 bases at V and 1 base at J; junction bases unmatched: 0. The CDR3 is 13 amino acids. The CDR3 spells CAWTGGSNQPQHF. The CDR3 DNA reads TGTGCCTGGACAGGGGGCAGCAATCAGCCCCAGCATTTT.

This chain joins TRBV4-1 and TRBJ2-5; D not resolved. V was trimmed by 0 bases and J by 4 bases, leaving 12 bases between them. Looked up from germline, CDR1 is MGHRA and CDR2 is YSYEKL. The CDR3 spans 15 residues. CDR3 coding DNA: TGCGCCAGCAGCCAAGATTTTAGCTGGTCAGAGACCCAGTACTTC. The encoded protein is CASSQDFSWSETQYF.

The rearrangement joins TRBV7-2 to TRBJ2-3, with 8 bases matching TRBD1. The CDR3 loop spans 16 amino acids. In germline, CDR1 is SGHTA, CDR2 FQGNSA. V lost 5 bases and J lost 3; bases outside the gene matches: 10. In DNA form, the CDR3 reads TGTGCCAGCAGCCCGGGACAGGCCGGGCCTACAGATACGCAGTATTTT. It yields the protein CASSPGQAGPTDTQYF.

The chain recombines TRBV6-6 with TRBJ2-7; D is unresolved. The germline V gene encodes CDR1 MNHNY and CDR2 SVGAGI (reference sequence). This CDR3 is 13 amino acids long. Trimming shortened V by 4 bases and J by 5 bases, and 12 bases separated the two germline ends. DNA of the CDR3: TGTGCCAGCAGTTCTCTAAGCGTCGACGAGCAGTACTTC. Protein product: CASSSLSVDEQYF.

The chain uses TRBV19 and TRBJ1-2; D remains ambiguous. V was pared by 3 bases and J by 0 bases, with 5 bases between. In germline, CDR1 is LNHDA, CDR2 SQIVND (reference sequence). The CDR3 runs to 13 residues. The CDR3 DNA reads as TGTGCCAGTAGTATCGGTACTAACTATGGCTACACCTTC. It is translated as CASSIGTNYGYTF.

This clone was seen just once. This sequence joins TRBV9 and TRBJ1-3; tentative D call: TRBD1 (6 bases). Germline CDR1 reads SGDLS; CDR2 reads YYNGEE. This CDR3 is built from 14 residues. V was pared by 7 bases and J by 0 bases, with 11 bases between. CDR3 DNA sequence: TGTGCCAGCCTCCCAGGGGACTCTGGAAACACCATATATTTT. Protein product: CASLPGDSGNTIYF.

The chain links TRBV7-9 to TRBJ1-2, with D possibly matching TRBD1 (5 bases). Trimming left V 4 bases short and J 3 bases short, with 9 bases between. Germline V CDR1 and CDR2: SEHNR, FQNEAQ (reference sequence). This CDR3 comprises 13 residues. CDR3: CASSSTAYYGYTF. In DNA form, the CDR3 reads TGTGCCAGCAGCTCGACAGCTTACTATGGCTACACCTTC.

V and J are TRBV28 and TRBJ2-1; D is unresolved. Looked up from germline, CDR1 is MDHEN and CDR2 is SYDVKM. The CDR3 has 16 amino acids. Between the trimmed V and J ends, which lost 8 bases and 0 bases, there was a span of 17 bases. The DNA of the CDR3 is TGTGCCAGCGGTACCCGACTGCCCTTCTCCTACAATGAGCAGTTCTTC. Its translation: CASGTRLPFSYNEQFF.

The gene calls are TRBV6-5 and TRBJ2-3; 8 nucleotides line up with TRBD1. This CDR3 comprises 10 residues. V was pared by 8 bases and J by 14 bases, with 6 bases of the junction left unmatched. Per the germline V gene, CDR1 is MNHEY and CDR2 is SVGAGI. CDR3 in amino acids: CASGPGGLYF. DNA for the CDR3: TGTGCCAGCGGACCAGGGGGCCTGTATTTT.

This clone was observed a handful of times. The V call is TRBV10-3, the J call TRBJ2-7; 7 bases are shared with TRBD2. Germline loops: CDR1 ENHRY, CDR2 SYGVKD. The CDR3 is 14 residues long. J lost 3 bases, V lost 5 bases, and 7 bases had no gene match. The CDR3 DNA reads TGTGCCATCAGTTATGGGGGGGATTTCTACGAGCAGTACTTC. Protein: CAISYGGDFYEQYF.

The chain combines TRBV7-9 with TRBJ2-7, with 9 positions matching TRBD1. Germline CDR1 and CDR2: SEHNR and FQNEAQ (reference sequence). V gave up 5 bases and J gave up 5 bases; unmatched junction bases: 13. The CDR3 covers 16 residues. CDR3 protein: CASSPNTGTGNNEQYF. CDR3 in DNA: TGTGCCAGCAGCCCGAACACCGGGACAGGGAATAACGAGCAGTACTTC.

As DNA, the CDR3 is TGCGCCAGCAGCGGACAGGTCCCCACTGAAGCTTTCTTT. This sequence encodes CASSGQVPTEAFF. The chain couples TRBV4-1 to TRBJ1-1, with 7 bases lining up with TRBD1. Germline lookup yields CDR1 MGHRA and CDR2 YSYEKL. The trim removed 5 bases at V and 4 bases at J, leaving 4 bases unmatched. The CDR3 covers 13 residues.

This sequence joins TRBV27 and TRBJ2-5, with 7 nucleotides matching TRBD1. The CDR3 has 15 amino acids. Germline assignment: CDR1 MNHEY and CDR2 SMNVEV (reference sequence). J lost 0 bases, V lost 4 bases, and 5 bases had no gene match. The CDR3: CASSSIQGYQETQYF. CDR3 nucleotide sequence: TGTGCCAGCAGTTCTATACAGGGGTACCAAGAGACCCAGTACTTC.

The chain combines TRBV1 with TRBJ2-1; no check of the table's D call, TRBD2, against the DNA was made. TRBV1 is a pseudogene segment. This CDR3 is built from 16 residues. The CDR3 is CTSSQTSGRSYNEQFF. In nucleotides, the CDR3 is TGCACCAGCAGCCAAACTAGCGGGCGCTCCTACAATGAGCAGTTCTTC.

V and J are TRBV11-2 and TRBJ1-1; 7 bases agree with TRBD1. Germline loops: CDR1 SGHAT, CDR2 FQNNGV. Losses at the gene ends were 5 bases for V and 6 bases for J; bases not matched to a gene: 6. The CDR3 is made up of 13 amino acids. CDR3 protein: CASSPGGTAEAFF. CDR3 nucleotide sequence: TGTGCCAGCAGCCCAGGGGGTACCGCTGAAGCTTTCTTT.